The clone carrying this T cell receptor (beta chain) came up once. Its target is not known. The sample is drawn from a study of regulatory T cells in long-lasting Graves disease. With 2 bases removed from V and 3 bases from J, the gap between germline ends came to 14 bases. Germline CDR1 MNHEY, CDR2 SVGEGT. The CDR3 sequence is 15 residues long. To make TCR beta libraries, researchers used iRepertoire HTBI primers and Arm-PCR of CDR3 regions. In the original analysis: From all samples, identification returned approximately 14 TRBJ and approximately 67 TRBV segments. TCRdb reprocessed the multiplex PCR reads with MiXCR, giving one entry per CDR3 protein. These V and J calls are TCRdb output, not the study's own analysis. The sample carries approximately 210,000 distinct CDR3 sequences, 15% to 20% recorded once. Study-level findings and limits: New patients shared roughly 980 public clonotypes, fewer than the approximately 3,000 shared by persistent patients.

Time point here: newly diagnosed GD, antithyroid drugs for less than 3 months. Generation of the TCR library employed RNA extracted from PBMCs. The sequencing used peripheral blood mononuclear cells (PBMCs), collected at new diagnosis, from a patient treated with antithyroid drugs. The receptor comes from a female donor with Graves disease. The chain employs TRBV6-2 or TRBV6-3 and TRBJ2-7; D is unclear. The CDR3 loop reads CASSYPPGPVYEQYF. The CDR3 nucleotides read TGTGCCAGCAGTTACCCCCCAGGTCCCGTCTACGAGCAGTACTTC.